This record concerns one T cell receptor (beta chain) sequence. The method was immunoSEQ multiplex PCR; TCRdb's version includes in-frame clones alone and lacks a portion of them. Altogether 65,000 to 85,000 clones are present, 91% being singletons, with the ten largest covering approximately 1.4%. CDR3 length: 15 residues. Germline CDR1 reads SGHVS; CDR2 reads FQNEAQ. V gave up 4 bases and J gave up 9 bases; unmatched junction bases: 11. This sample is part of a study of T cell changes during pregnancy in multiple sclerosis. The J gene is TRBJ2-4, the V gene TRBV7-8, with TRBD2 matching 8 bases. The source was peripheral blood, collected in the second trimester of pregnancy. This clonotype was sampled from a female donor with multiple sclerosis, enrolled in a pregnancy study. The CDR3: CASSSSGGSNGIQYF. DNA of the CDR3: TGTGCCAGCAGCTCAAGCGGGGGATCCAATGGCATTCAGTACTTC.